This T cell receptor (beta chain) comes out of a study of blood T cell repertoires in COVID-19. The overall study: PBMCs, B-cell-depleted T cells, or T cells were the source of the cDNA or gDNA that made up the material.

Trimming cost V 4 bases and J 5 bases; bases outside gene matches: 9. The CDR3 contains 15 residues. From germline, CDR1 is SGHRS and CDR2 YFSETQ. In the source study's methods: Reference gene primer amplification gave nucleated cell count estimates. TCRdb keeps only in-frame clones here, not all; method: immunoSEQ multiplex PCR. V and J calls and clone size are those listed in that table; D and trimming were worked out from the DNA. Of roughly 150,000 clones in the sample, around 80% were seen once. The source of this sequence is a man aged 55 to 70 with acute or convalescent COVID-19. This chain joins TRBV5-1 and TRBJ2-3; 8 bases are shared with TRBD2. The specimen sequenced was peripheral blood. The CDR3 DNA reads TGCGCCAGCAGCGATGGACTAGCCCTCGTAGATACGCAGTATTTT. This encodes CASSDGLALVDTQYF.